This T cell receptor beta chain was recovered during a study of PD-L1 blockade in urothelial cancer. Study at large: Analyses used blood from 3 weeks (second dose) and 6 weeks after treatment start. Notes on the study in general: At the 3-week point, tumor-associated blood clones expanded more in durable-benefit patients.

Some clones are missing from TCRdb's copy, which holds only in-frame ones; the method was immunoSEQ multiplex PCR. This repertoire shows roughly 95,000 clones, around nine tenths found once; its top ten account for more than 1.5%. Trimming took off 6 bases at V and 8 bases at J, with 14 bases between the two ends. Germline V gene lookup returns CDR1 SGHAT and CDR2 FQNNGV. The length of the CDR3 is 13 residues. The time point here: pretreatment peripheral blood. This clone came up once. The antigen is undetermined. J is TRBJ1-3 and V is TRBV11-2; D perhaps matches TRBD1 (6 bases). The source material was PBMCs, sampled around atezolizumab (anti-PD-L1) treatment. This sequence was found in a man in his sixties with urothelial cancer. The CDR3 spells CASRKNREDTIYF. The CDR3 DNA reads as TGTGCCAGCAGAAAGAACAGGGAAGACACCATATATTTT.